This entry lists 30 T cell receptor beta chains sequenced from one sample in a study of blood T cell repertoires in COVID-19. Sequencing was performed with immunoSEQ multiplex PCR; in TCRdb, only in-frame clones are kept and a portion is missing. Among hundreds of thousands of clones listed, around 89% were seen once. The specimen was PBMCs or T cells enriched from blood (not recorded which). The receptors here all came from a woman under 40 who had recovered from COVID-19.

This chain connects TRBV28 to TRBJ1-3, with TRBD1 matching over 9 bases. Germline V gene sequence: CDR1 MDHEN, CDR2 SYDVKM. V dropped 6 bases and J dropped 6; count of bases not matched to a gene: 6. CDR3 length: 14 residues. DNA for the CDR3: TGTGCCAGCAGCCTGGGACAGGGAGTAAACACCATATATTTT. This sequence encodes CASSLGQGVNTIYF.

The chain uses TRBV7-8 and TRBJ2-3; D is perhaps TRBD2 (6 bases). V was trimmed by 1 base and J by 1 base, leaving 15 bases between them. The CDR3 totals 17 residues. Germline V gene data show CDR1 as SGHVS and CDR2 as FQNEAQ. The chain's CDR3 is CASSLVGAGRRTDTQYF. The CDR3 nucleotides read TGTGCCAGCAGCTTAGTCGGGGCGGGGAGGCGCACAGATACGCAGTATTTT.

This sequence joins TRBV15 and TRBJ1-4; D remains ambiguous. The V gene's germline CDR1 is LNHNV and CDR2 YYDKDF (reference sequence). There are 14 residues in the CDR3. Trimming pared 5 bases from V and 6 bases from J, leaving 13 bases between. The CDR3 DNA is TGTGCCACCAGCCGTGGGAGTTGGGATGAAAAACTGTTTTTT. It codes for CATSRGSWDEKLFF.

The J gene is TRBJ1-3, the V gene TRBV18; D is unresolved. The CDR3 consists of 14 residues. The germline V gene encodes CDR1 KGHSH and CDR2 LQKENI. With 3 bases removed from V and 0 bases from J, the gap between germline ends came to 6 bases. CDR3 residues: CASSPKSSGNTIYF. The CDR3 region has the DNA TGTGCCAGCTCACCCAAGAGCTCTGGAAACACCATATATTTT.

The chain joins TRBV14 to TRBJ1-1; 8 positions match TRBD1. Germline lookup yields CDR1 SGHDN and CDR2 FVKESK. V was clipped by 0 bases and J by 4 bases; unmatched bases: 10. The CDR3 contains 17 residues. CDR3 sequence reads: CASSQDFGQGARTEAFF. The CDR3 bases are TGTGCCAGCAGCCAAGATTTCGGCCAGGGGGCTCGCACTGAAGCTTTCTTT.

The chain has TRBV11-1 and TRBJ2-1, with D possibly TRBD2 on 6 matching bases. The germline CDR1 and CDR2 sequences are SGHAT and FQDESV (reference sequence). CDR3 size: 11 residues. The germline V and J ends were trimmed by 4 bases and 12 bases, with 10 bases remaining between them. In nucleotides, the CDR3 is TGTGCCAGCAGCTGGGGGGACGCGCAGTTCTTC. This codes for CASSWGDAQFF.

V is TRBV7-3 and J is TRBJ2-1; 9 nucleotides agree with TRBD1. V shed 5 bases and J 4 bases; nucleotides not matched to a gene: 6. There are 15 residues in the CDR3. Germline assignment: CDR1 SGHTA and CDR2 FQGTGA. The CDR3 nucleotides read TGTGCCAGCAGCAAGGACAGGGGAGAGTACAATGAGCAGTTCTTC. Translating gives CASSKDRGEYNEQFF. The full variable domain, in which reference TRBV7-3 and TRBJ2-1 provide the parts outside the CDR3, is GAGVSQTPSNKVTEKGKYVELRCDPISGHTALYWYRQSLGQGPEFLIYFQGTGAADDSGLPNDRFFAVRPEGSVSTLKIQRTERGDSAVYLCASSKDRGEYNEQFFGPGTRLTVL.

This chain links TRBV6-2 or TRBV6-3 with TRBJ1-6, with D unclear. Per germline, CDR1 MNHEY and CDR2 SVGEGT. CDR3 length: 13 residues. V shed 6 bases and J shed 10 bases, with 13 bases lying between them. The CDR3, as DNA: TGTGCCAGCAGCCCCTCGAGGGAGTCACCCCTCCACTTT. It encodes CASSPSRESPLHF.

This chain connects TRBV4-1 to TRBJ1-3; TRBD1 is a possible D gene (6 bases). The CDR3 runs 15 residues. Deletions cut 3 bases from V and 3 bases from J, with 12 bases between. Germline CDR1 MGHRA, CDR2 YSYEKL. CDR3 sequence reads: CASSHIGTHGNTIYF. CDR3 sequence (DNA): TGCGCCAGCAGCCATATAGGGACACATGGAAACACCATATATTTT.

V and J are TRBV12-3 or TRBV12-4 and TRBJ1-2; a weak D match, TRBD1 (5 bases). The length of the CDR3 is 12 residues. The germline V and J ends were trimmed by 10 bases and 4 bases, with 13 bases remaining between them. The CDR3 spells CATRAGIYGYTF. The CDR3 DNA reads TGTGCCACCAGGGCAGGGATCTATGGCTACACCTTC.

This chain joins TRBV28 and TRBJ2-7; TRBD2 matches 7 bases. The V gene's germline CDR1 is MDHEN and CDR2 SYDVKM. With 7 bases clipped from V and 6 bases from J, the junction kept 12 bases outside the gene matches. The CDR3 spans 14 residues. The CDR3 nucleotides are TGTGCCAGCATCAGGACTAGATCAGTCCGCGAGCAGTACTTC. Translated, it gives CASIRTRSVREQYF.

The chain combines TRBV9 with TRBJ2-2; 7 bases are a match to TRBD1. The ends lost 3 bases at V and 2 bases at J; junction bases unmatched: 7. Germline-derived CDR1 and CDR2 are SGDLS and YYNGEE. This CDR3 comprises 16 residues. CDR3 amino acids: CASSAKTGVNTGELFF. The CDR3 DNA reads TGTGCCAGCAGCGCCAAAACAGGGGTTAACACCGGGGAGCTGTTTTTT. Full variable domain (outside the CDR3, taken from reference TRBV9 and TRBJ2-2): DSGVTQTPKHLITATGQRVTLRCSPRSGDLSVYWYQQSLDQGLQFLIQYYNGEERAKGNILERFSAQQFPDLHSELNLSSLELGDSALYFCASSAKTGVNTGELFFGEGSRLTVL.

This rearrangement joins TRBV28 to TRBJ2-3; 7 nucleotides line up with TRBD2. The CDR3 length is 15 residues. CDR1 MDHEN and CDR2 SYDVKM come from the germline V gene. After removal of 8 bases from V and 7 bases from J, the junction contained 15 bases not matched to a gene. CDR3 amino acids: CASPPRAGEINTQYF. The DNA for the CDR3 is TGTGCCAGCCCGCCGAGGGCGGGAGAAATAAATACGCAGTATTTT.

The chain combines TRBV7-9 with TRBJ1-4; 8 nucleotides agree with TRBD1. After removal of 5 bases from V and 6 bases from J, the junction contained 5 bases not matched to a gene. This CDR3 spans 14 amino acids. CDR1 SEHNR and CDR2 FQNEAQ come from the germline V gene (reference sequence). DNA for the CDR3: TGTGCCAGCAGCCAGGGGGCGGTGTATGAAAAACTGTTTTTT. This gives the protein CASSQGAVYEKLFF.

The rearrangement links TRBV11-2 to TRBJ1-1; D might be TRBD1 (5 bases). Trimming removed 2 bases at V and 4 bases at J, with 17 bases between. Germline V lookup: CDR1 SGHAT, CDR2 FQNNGV. This CDR3 contains 16 residues. CDR3 DNA: TGTGCCAGCAGCTTACTATTCGGGACTGCGGGCACTGAAGCTTTCTTT. Its protein product is CASSLLFGTAGTEAFF.

The rearrangement joins TRBV2 to TRBJ2-1; 8 bases are a match to TRBD2. There are 15 residues in the CDR3. After removal of 8 bases from V and 3 bases from J, the junction contained 9 bases not matched to a gene. Germline-derived CDR1 and CDR2 are SNHLY and FYNNEI. This chain's CDR3 is CASVAGTSLYNEQFF. Here the CDR3 DNA reads TGTGCCAGCGTAGCCGGGACTAGTCTCTACAATGAGCAGTTCTTC.

The count of this clone is one. The chain combines TRBV24-1 with TRBJ1-2; TRBD1 is a possible D gene (6 bases). CDR1 KGHDR and CDR2 SFDVKD come from the germline V gene. Trimming shortened V by 5 bases and J by 2 bases, and 14 bases separated the two germline ends. The CDR3 length is 15 residues. CDR3 region: CATSVGTLGNYGYTF. As DNA, the CDR3 is TGTGCCACCAGTGTCGGGACATTGGGGAACTATGGCTACACCTTC.

This chain links TRBV18 with TRBJ1-5, with 7 positions matching TRBD1. With V trimmed by 5 bases and J by 7 bases, 8 bases remained unmatched. Germline V CDR1 and CDR2: KGHSH, LQKENI. The CDR3 sequence is 14 residues long. The CDR3 spells CASSSGGNQQPQHF. DNA of the CDR3: TGTGCCAGCTCATCAGGGGGGAATCAACAGCCCCAGCATTTT. Full variable domain (outside the CDR3, taken from reference TRBV18 and TRBJ1-5): NAGVMQNPRHLVRRRGQEARLRCSPMKGHSHVYWYRQLPEEGLKFMVYLQKENIIDESGMPKERFSAEFPKEGPSILRIQQVVRGDSAAYFCASSSGGNQQPQHFGDGTRLSIL.

J is TRBJ1-2 and V is TRBV19, with D maybe TRBD1 (5 bases). This CDR3 is 17 amino acids long. With 5 bases removed from V and 0 bases from J, the gap between germline ends came to 19 bases. Germline CDR1 is LNHDA and CDR2 is SQIVND (reference sequence). CDR3 loop: CASSSRFSGSTNYGYTF. The CDR3 nucleotides read TGTGCCAGTAGTTCGAGGTTCTCAGGGTCCACTAACTATGGCTACACCTTC.

This clone was seen only a few times. The J gene is TRBJ2-2, the V gene TRBV5-1; a possible D gene is TRBD2 (7 bases). Between the trimmed V and J ends, which lost 6 bases and 2 bases, there was a span of 14 bases. From germline, CDR1 is SGHRS and CDR2 YFSETQ. The CDR3 loop spans 15 amino acids. CDR3 region: CASKQGTTNTGELFF. The DNA for the CDR3 is TGCGCCAGCAAGCAGGGGACTACAAACACCGGGGAGCTGTTTTTT.

The V call is TRBV4-3, the J call TRBJ1-2, with a weak D call TRBD1 (6 bases). V was pared by 4 bases and J by 6 bases, with 12 bases between. The CDR3 contains 13 residues. Per the germline V gene, CDR1 is LGHNA and CDR2 is YSLEER. This chain's CDR3 is CASSPTGWDGYTF. The CDR3 nucleotides are TGCGCCAGCAGCCCCACAGGGTGGGATGGCTACACCTTC.

This clone was detected once. V is TRBV4-2 and J is TRBJ1-2; D gene ambiguous. The CDR3 loop spans 14 amino acids. From germline, CDR1 is LGHNA and CDR2 YNFKEQ. Trimming pared 1 base from V and 4 bases from J, leaving 10 bases between. The CDR3 protein is CASSQVGRAYGYTF. The CDR3 nucleotides read TGTGCCAGCAGCCAAGTTGGGCGTGCCTATGGCTACACCTTC.

V gene TRBV11-2 combines with J gene TRBJ2-2, with 10 nucleotides matching TRBD2. Per germline, CDR1 SGHAT and CDR2 FQNNGV. The CDR3 is made up of 18 amino acids. The ends lost 4 bases at V and 5 bases at J; junction bases unmatched: 13. The CDR3 bases are TGTGCCAGCAGCTCCCCGGAGCGGGAGGGCCTCTTGACCGGGGAGCTGTTTTTT. Its translation: CASSSPEREGLLTGELFF.

This clone is a singleton in its sample. The CDR3: CASSDQWTDTQYF. The CDR3 DNA reads as TGTGCCAGCAGTGATCAGTGGACAGATACGCAGTATTTT. V is TRBV6-1 and J is TRBJ2-3, with unresolved D. The germline V and J ends were trimmed by 3 bases and 3 bases, with 7 bases remaining between them. In germline, CDR1 is MNHNS, CDR2 SASEGT. CDR3 length: 13 residues.

The rearrangement joins TRBV28 to TRBJ2-1; possibly TRBD1 for D (5 bases). The V and J ends lost 1 base and 4 bases respectively, with 11 bases between them. The CDR3 contains 15 residues. Germline-derived CDR1 and CDR2 are MDHEN and SYDVKM. The CDR3 DNA reads as TGTGCCAGCAGTTTATTGGGCAGGGTTTACAATGAGCAGTTCTTC. Translated: CASSLLGRVYNEQFF.

The chain employs TRBV5-1 and TRBJ2-2; D is perhaps TRBD2 (7 bases). Germline V lookup: CDR1 SGHRS, CDR2 YFSETQ. The V gene lost 4 bases and the J gene lost 9 bases, with 31 bases spanning the gap. This CDR3 has 19 residues. Here the CDR3 DNA reads TGCGCCAGCAGCCCATCGACAGGATTTGGAGCGGGAATCAGTCGGGAGCTGTTTTTT. It encodes CASSPSTGFGAGISRELFF.

The chain combines TRBV19 with TRBJ2-1; perhaps TRBD2 as D (6 bases). The germline V gene has CDR1 LNHDA and CDR2 SQIVND (reference sequence). Trimming stripped 5 bases from V and 7 bases from J, with 15 bases between. The CDR3 has 14 amino acids. The CDR3 loop reads CASSPSRAGNEQFF. The CDR3 DNA is TGTGCCAGTAGTCCCTCACGAGCGGGTAATGAGCAGTTCTTC.

The V call is TRBV11-3, the J call TRBJ2-2, with D possibly matching TRBD2 (6 bases). The CDR3 consists of 15 residues. Between the trimmed V and J ends, which lost 5 bases and 2 bases, there was a span of 12 bases. Per germline, CDR1 SGHNT and CDR2 YENEEA. The CDR3 DNA reads TGTGCCAGCAGCATTGGACTACAAAACACCGGGGAGCTGTTTTTT. The encoded protein is CASSIGLQNTGELFF. The full variable domain, rest sourced from reference TRBV11-3 and TRBJ2-2, is EAGVVQSPRYKIIEKKQPVAFWCNPISGHNTLYWYLQNLGQGPELLIRYENEEAVDDSQLPKDRFSAERLKGVDSTLKIQPAELGDSAVYLCASSIGLQNTGELFFGEGSRLTVL.

The J gene is TRBJ2-5, the V gene TRBV18; 8 bases fit TRBD1. Germline-derived CDR1 and CDR2 are KGHSH and LQKENI. The CDR3 consists of 15 residues. Trimming took 5 bases from V and 2 from J; bases not matched to a gene: 7. The chain's CDR3 is CASSSDRGLQETQYF. The DNA for the CDR3 is TGTGCCAGCTCATCCGACAGGGGACTTCAAGAGACCCAGTACTTC. The full variable domain, its missing parts supplied by reference TRBV18 and TRBJ2-5, is NAGVMQNPRHLVRRRGQEARLRCSPMKGHSHVYWYRQLPEEGLKFMVYLQKENIIDESGMPKERFSAEFPKEGPSILRIQQVVRGDSAAYFCASSSDRGLQETQYFGPGTRLLVL.

This clone occurred once. The V and J genes are TRBV2 and TRBJ1-5, with D unclear. CDR1 is SNHLY and CDR2 is FYNNEI in the germline V gene. The CDR3 consists of 12 residues. V shed 6 bases and J shed 2 bases, with 5 bases lying between them. CDR3 loop: CASRLGNQPQHF. DNA for the CDR3: TGTGCCAGCAGACTCGGCAATCAGCCCCAGCATTTT.